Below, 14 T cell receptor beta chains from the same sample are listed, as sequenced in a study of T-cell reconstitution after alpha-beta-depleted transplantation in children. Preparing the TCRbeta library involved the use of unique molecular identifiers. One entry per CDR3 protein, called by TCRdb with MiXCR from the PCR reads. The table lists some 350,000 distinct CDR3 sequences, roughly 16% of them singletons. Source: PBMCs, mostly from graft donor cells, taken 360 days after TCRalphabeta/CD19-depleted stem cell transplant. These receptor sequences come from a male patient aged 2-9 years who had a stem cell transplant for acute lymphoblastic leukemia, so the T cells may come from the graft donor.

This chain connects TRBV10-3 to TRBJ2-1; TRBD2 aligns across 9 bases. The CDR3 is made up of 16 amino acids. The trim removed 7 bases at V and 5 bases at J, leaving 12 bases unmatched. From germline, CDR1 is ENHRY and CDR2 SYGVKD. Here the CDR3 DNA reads TGTGCCATCACTGGGCTAGCGGGAAAAGGGAACAATGAGCAGTTCTTC. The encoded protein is CAITGLAGKGNNEQFF.

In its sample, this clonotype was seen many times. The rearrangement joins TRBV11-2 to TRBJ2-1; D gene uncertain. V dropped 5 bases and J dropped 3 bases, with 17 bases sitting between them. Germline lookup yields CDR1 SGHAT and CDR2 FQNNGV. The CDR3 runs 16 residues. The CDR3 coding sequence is TGTGCCAGCAGCCCGACCTACGCTAGGGACTACAATGAGCAGTTCTTC. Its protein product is CASSPTYARDYNEQFF.

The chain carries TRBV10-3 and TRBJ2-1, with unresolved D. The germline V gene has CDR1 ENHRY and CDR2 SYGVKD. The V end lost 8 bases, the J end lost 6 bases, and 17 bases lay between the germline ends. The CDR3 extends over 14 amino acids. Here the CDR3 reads CAIRPRGTPNEQFF. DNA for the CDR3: TGTGCCATCCGCCCGCGAGGAACACCCAATGAGCAGTTCTTC.

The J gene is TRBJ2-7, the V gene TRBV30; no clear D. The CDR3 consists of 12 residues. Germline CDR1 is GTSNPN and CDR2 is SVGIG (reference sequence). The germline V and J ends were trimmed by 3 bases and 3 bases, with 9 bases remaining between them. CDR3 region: CAWRGANYEQYF. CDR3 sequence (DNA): TGTGCCTGGAGAGGAGCGAACTACGAGCAGTACTTC.

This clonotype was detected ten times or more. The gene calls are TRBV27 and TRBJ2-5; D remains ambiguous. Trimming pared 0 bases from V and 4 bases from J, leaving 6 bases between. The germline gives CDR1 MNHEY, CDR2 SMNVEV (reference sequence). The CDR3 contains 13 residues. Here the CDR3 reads CASSLSGPETQYF. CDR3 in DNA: TGTGCCAGCAGTTTATCGGGTCCAGAGACCCAGTACTTC.

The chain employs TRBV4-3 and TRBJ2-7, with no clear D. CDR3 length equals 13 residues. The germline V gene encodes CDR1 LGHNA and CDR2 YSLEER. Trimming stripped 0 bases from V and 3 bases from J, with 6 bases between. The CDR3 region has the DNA TGCGCCAGCAGCCAAGACAGTCACTACGAGCAGTACTTC. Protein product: CASSQDSHYEQYF.

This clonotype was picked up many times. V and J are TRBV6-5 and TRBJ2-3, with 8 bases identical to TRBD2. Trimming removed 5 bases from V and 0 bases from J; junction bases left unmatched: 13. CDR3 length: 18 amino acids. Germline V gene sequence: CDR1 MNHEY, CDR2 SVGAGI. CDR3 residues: CASSRYRGGESSTDTQYF. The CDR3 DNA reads TGTGCCAGCAGTCGTTACCGGGGGGGTGAGTCTAGCACAGATACGCAGTATTTT.

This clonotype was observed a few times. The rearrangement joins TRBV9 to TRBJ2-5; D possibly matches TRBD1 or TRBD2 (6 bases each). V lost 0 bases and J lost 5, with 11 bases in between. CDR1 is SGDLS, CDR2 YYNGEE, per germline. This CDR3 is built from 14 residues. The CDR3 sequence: CASSVGGGLETQYF. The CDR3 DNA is TGTGCCAGCAGCGTAGGAGGGGGGCTGGAGACCCAGTACTTC.

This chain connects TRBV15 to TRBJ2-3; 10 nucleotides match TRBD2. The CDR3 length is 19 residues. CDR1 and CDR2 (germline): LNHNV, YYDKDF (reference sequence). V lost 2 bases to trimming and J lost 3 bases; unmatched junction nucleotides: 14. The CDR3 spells CATSRSLPLAGGRTDTQYF. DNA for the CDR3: TGTGCCACCAGCAGATCCCTTCCCTTAGCGGGAGGACGGACAGATACGCAGTATTTT. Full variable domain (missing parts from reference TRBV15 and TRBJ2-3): DAMVIQNPRYQVTQFGKPVTLSCSQTLNHNVMYWYQQKSSQAPKLLFHYYDKDFNNEADTPDNFQSRRPNTSFCFLDIRSPGLGDTAMYLCATSRSLPLAGGRTDTQYFGPGTRLTVL.

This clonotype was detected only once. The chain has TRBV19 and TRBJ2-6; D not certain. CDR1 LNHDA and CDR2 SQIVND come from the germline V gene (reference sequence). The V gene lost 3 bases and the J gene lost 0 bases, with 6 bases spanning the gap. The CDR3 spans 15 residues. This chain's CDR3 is CASSIRNSGANVLTF. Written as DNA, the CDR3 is TGTGCCAGTAGTATCCGGAACTCTGGGGCCAACGTCCTGACTTTC. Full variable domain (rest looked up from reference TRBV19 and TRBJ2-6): DGGITQSPKYLFRKEGQNVTLSCEQNLNHDAMYWYRQDPGQGLRLIYYSQIVNDFQKGDIAEGYSVSREKKESFPLTVTSAQKNPTAFYLCASSIRNSGANVLTFGAGSRLTVL.

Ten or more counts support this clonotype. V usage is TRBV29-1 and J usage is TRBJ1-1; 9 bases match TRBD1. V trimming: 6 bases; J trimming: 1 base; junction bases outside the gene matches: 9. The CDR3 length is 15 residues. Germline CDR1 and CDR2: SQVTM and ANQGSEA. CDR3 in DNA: TGCAGCGTGAGGGGGGCGGGACAGGGGAACACTGAAGCTTTCTTT. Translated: CSVRGAGQGNTEAFF.

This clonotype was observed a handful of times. CDR3 nucleotides: TGTGCCAGCAGTGACGGGGATACGCAGTATTTT. It translates to CASSDGDTQYF. The V gene is TRBV2, the J gene TRBJ2-3; D is ambiguous. V lost 3 bases and J 6 bases, leaving 4 bases between the germline ends. Germline V CDR1 and CDR2: SNHLY, FYNNEI. The CDR3 is 11 residues long.

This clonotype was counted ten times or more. The CDR3 sequence is CASSPKGVSTDTQYF. The CDR3, as DNA: TGTGCCAGCAGCCCTAAGGGAGTTAGCACAGATACGCAGTATTTT. The chain recombines TRBV12-3 or TRBV12-4 with TRBJ2-3, with a possible D match to TRBD2 (5 bases). V was pared by 6 bases and J by 0 bases, with 13 bases between. The CDR3 contains 15 residues.

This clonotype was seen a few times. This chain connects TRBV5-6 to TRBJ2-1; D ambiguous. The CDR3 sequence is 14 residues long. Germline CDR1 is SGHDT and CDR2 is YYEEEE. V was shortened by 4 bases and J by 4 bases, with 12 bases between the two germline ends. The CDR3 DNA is TGTGCCAGCAGCGTGGGGTTTCCTTACAATGAGCAGTTCTTC. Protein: CASSVGFPYNEQFF.